This entry features one TCR beta chain sequence. Amplification of TCR beta CDR3 regions used RNA as the template. A first-round RT-PCR of the TCR CDR3 used the HTBI primer set. MiXCR, applied by TCRdb to the multiplex PCR reads, yields one record per CDR3 protein. The sample carries about 590,000 distinct CDR3 sequences, approximately 14% recorded once. This sample was taken from a study of T cells in Graves' hyperthyroidism and ophthalmopathy. The CDR3 sequence is 18 residues long. Germline-derived CDR1 and CDR2 are SEHNR and FQNEAQ (reference sequence). Trimming cost V 5 bases and J 5 bases; bases outside gene matches: 14.

The sample taken for sequencing was blood. This TCR was recovered from a woman between 25 and 40 years old with Graves' hyperthyroidism. The chain is built from TRBV7-9 and TRBJ2-1, with TRBD2 matching over 11 bases. CDR3 nucleotide sequence: TGTGCCAGCAGCCAACGGGTCGGGCTAGCGGGAGGTGACAATGAGCAGTTCTTC. Protein sequence: CASSQRVGLAGGDNEQFF.